This T cell receptor beta chain was identified during a study of cytomegalovirus exposure and HLA in healthy donors. Whole-study findings and limits: A later look showed TCR association rates differing by HLA locus, highest for DRB1 and lowest for HLA-C. V- and J-gene trimming of TCR beta was linked (in a later analysis) to a missense DCLRE1C variant.

The PCR contained 60 Vbeta and 13 Jbeta primers. Repertoires were generated with immunoSEQ multiplex PCR, while TCRdb's copy carries only in-frame clones and drops some. The sample holds around 130,000 clones; 77% are singletons and the top ten take approximately 0.9%. In regard to this clone: Its specificity is not known.

This CDR3 is 16 amino acids long. Germline loops: CDR1 SGHRS, CDR2 YFSETQ. V lost 1 base, J lost 1 base, and 9 bases lay in between. The sequencing sample was made of PBMCs. This chain uses TRBV5-1 with TRBJ2-6; no firm D call. The sequence was obtained from a woman aged 60 to 75 in good health and CMV-seronegative. The CDR3 DNA follows: TGCGCCAGCAGCTTGCTTGAGGAGTCTGGGGCCAACGTCCTGACTTTC. It is translated as CASSLLEESGANVLTF.